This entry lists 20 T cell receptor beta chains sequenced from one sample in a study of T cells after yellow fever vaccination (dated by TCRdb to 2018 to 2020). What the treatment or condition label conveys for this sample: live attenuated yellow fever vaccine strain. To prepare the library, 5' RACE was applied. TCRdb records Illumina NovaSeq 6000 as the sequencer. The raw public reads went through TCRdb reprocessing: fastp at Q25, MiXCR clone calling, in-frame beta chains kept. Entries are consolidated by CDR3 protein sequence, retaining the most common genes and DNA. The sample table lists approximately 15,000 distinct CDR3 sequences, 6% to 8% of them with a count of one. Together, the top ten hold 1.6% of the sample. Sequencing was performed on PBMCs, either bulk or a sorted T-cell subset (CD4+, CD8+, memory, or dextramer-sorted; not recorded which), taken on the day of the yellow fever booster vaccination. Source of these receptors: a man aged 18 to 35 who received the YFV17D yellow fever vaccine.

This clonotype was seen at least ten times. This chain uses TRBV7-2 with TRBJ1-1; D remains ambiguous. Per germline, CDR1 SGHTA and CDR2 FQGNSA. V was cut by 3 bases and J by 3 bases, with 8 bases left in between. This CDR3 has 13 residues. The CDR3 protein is CASSFSQYTEAFF. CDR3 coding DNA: TGTGCCAGCAGCTTCTCCCAGTACACTGAAGCTTTCTTT.

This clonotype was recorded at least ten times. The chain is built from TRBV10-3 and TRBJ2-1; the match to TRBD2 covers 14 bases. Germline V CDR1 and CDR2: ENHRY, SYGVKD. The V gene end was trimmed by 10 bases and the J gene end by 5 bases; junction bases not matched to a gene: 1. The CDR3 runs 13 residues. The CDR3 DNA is TGTGCCACGACTAGCGGGGGGGACAATGAGCAGTTCTTC. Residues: CATTSGGDNEQFF.

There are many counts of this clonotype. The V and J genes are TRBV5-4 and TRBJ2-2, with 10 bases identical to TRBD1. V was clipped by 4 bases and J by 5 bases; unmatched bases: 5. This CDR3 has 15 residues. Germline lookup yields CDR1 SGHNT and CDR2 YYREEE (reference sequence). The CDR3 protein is CASSATGGVTGELFF. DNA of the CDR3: TGTGCCAGCAGCGCGACAGGGGGCGTAACCGGGGAGCTGTTTTTT.

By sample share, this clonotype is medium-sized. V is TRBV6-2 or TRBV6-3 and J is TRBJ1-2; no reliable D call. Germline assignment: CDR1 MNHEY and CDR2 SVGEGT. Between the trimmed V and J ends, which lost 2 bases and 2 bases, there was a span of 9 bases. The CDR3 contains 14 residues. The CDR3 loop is CASSYGHLNYGYTF. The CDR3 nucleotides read TGTGCCAGCAGTTACGGGCATTTAAACTATGGCTACACCTTC.

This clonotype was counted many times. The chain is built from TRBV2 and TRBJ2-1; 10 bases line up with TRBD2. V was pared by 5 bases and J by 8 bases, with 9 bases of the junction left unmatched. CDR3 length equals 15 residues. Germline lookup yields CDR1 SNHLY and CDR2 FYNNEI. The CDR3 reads CASSRPSGGIDEQFF. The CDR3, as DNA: TGTGCCAGCAGTAGGCCTAGCGGGGGTATAGATGAGCAGTTCTTC.

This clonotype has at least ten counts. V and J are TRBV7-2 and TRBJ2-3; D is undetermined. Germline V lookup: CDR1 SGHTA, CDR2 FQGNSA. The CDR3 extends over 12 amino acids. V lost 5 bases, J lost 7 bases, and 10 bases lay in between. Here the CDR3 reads CASSPSENTQYF. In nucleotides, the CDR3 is TGTGCCAGCAGCCCATCGGAAAATACGCAGTATTTT. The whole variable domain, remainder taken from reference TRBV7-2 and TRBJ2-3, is GAGVSQSPSNKVTEKGKDVELRCDPISGHTALYWYRQSLGQGLEFLIYFQGNSAPDKSGLPSDRFSAERTGGSVSTLTIQRTQQEDSAVYLCASSPSENTQYFGPGTRLTVL.

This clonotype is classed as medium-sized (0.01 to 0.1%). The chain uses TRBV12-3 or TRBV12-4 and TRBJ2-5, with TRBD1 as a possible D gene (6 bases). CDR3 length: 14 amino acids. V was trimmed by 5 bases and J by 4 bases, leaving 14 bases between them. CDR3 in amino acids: CASSDNRDLETQYF. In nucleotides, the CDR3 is TGTGCCAGCAGTGACAACAGGGATCTAGAGACCCAGTACTTC.

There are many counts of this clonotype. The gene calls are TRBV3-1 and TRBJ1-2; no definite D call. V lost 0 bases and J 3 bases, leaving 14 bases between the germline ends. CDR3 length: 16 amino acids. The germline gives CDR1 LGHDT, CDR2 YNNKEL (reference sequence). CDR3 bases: TGTGCCAGCAGCCAAGATGCGGCGGGTCTATACTATGGCTACACCTTC. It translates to CASSQDAAGLYYGYTF.

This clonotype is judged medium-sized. CDR3 protein: CASSPVTGVMNEQFF. CDR3 DNA sequence: TGTGCCAGCTCACCAGTGACAGGGGTCATGAATGAGCAGTTCTTC. V gene TRBV18 combines with J gene TRBJ2-1; 8 nucleotides agree with TRBD1. CDR3 length: 15 residues. J lost 7 bases, V lost 2 bases, and 7 bases had no gene match. The germline gives CDR1 KGHSH, CDR2 LQKENI. Variable domain in full (rest from reference TRBV18 and TRBJ2-1): NAGVMQNPRHLVRRRGQEARLRCSPMKGHSHVYWYRQLPEEGLKFMVYLQKENIIDESGMPKERFSAEFPKEGPSILRIQQVVRGDSAAYFCASSPVTGVMNEQFFGPGTRLTVL.

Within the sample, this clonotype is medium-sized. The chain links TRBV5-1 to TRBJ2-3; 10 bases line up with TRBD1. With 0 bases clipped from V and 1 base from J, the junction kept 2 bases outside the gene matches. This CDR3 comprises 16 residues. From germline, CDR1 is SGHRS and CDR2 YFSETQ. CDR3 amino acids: CASSLATGGGTDTQYF. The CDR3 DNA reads TGCGCCAGCAGCTTGGCGACAGGGGGCGGCACAGATACGCAGTATTTT.

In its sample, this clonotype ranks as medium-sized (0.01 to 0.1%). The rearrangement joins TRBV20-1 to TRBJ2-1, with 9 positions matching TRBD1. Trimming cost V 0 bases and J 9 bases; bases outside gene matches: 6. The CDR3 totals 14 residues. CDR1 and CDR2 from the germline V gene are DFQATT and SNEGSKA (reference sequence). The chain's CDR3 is CSARDPTGGSEQFF. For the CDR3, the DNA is TGCAGTGCTAGAGACCCCACAGGGGGCAGTGAGCAGTTCTTC.

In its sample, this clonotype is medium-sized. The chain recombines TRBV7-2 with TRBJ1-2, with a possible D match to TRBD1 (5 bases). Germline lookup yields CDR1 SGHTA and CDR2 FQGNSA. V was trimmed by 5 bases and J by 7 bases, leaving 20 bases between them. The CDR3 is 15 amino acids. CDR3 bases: TGTGCCAGCAGCCCACCCTCGACAGTTCTAGGTGGCTACACCTTC. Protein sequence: CASSPPSTVLGGYTF.

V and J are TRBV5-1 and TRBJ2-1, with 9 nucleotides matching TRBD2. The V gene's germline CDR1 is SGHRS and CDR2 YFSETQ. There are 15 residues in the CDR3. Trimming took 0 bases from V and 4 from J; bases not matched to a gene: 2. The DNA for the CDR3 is TGCGCCAGCAGCTTGGGAGCGGGGGGTTACAATGAGCAGTTCTTC. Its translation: CASSLGAGGYNEQFF.

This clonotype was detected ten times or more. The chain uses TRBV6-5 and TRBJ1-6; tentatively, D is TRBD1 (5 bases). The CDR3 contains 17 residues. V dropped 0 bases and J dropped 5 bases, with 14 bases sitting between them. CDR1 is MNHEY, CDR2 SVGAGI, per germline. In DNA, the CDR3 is TGTGCCAGCAGTTACTCGAACGGCGGGGCCCATAATTCACCCCTCCACTTT. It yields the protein CASSYSNGGAHNSPLHF.

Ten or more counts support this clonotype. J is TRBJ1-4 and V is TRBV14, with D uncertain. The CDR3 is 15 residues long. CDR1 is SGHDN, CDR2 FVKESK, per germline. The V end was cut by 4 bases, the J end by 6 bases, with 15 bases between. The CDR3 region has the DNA TGTGCCAGCAGCCCTAGTTGGTTTTTAGATGAAAAACTGTTTTTT. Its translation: CASSPSWFLDEKLFF.

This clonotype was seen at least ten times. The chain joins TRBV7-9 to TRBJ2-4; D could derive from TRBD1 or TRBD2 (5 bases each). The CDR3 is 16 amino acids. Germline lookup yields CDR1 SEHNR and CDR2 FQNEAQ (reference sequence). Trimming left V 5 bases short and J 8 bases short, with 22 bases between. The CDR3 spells CASSPHRGWMGYIQYF. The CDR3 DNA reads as TGTGCCAGCAGCCCGCACCGGGGCTGGATGGGTTACATTCAGTACTTC.

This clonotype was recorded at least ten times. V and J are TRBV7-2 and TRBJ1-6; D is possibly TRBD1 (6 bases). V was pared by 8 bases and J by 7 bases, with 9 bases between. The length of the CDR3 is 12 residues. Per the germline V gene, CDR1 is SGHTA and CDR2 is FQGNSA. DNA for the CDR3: TGTGCCAGCCTCCAGGGGAATTCACCCCTCCACTTT. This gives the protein CASLQGNSPLHF.

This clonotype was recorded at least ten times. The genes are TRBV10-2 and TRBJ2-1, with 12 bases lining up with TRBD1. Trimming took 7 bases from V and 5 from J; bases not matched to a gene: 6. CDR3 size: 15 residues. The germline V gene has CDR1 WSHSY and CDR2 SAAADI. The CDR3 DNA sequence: TGCGCCAGCAACCCGGGACAGGGGGCACACAATGAGCAGTTCTTC. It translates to CASNPGQGAHNEQFF.

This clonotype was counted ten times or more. DNA for the CDR3: TGTGCCAGCAGCTTGTTAGGGGCCTTCACAGATACGCAGTATTTT. This gives the protein CASSLLGAFTDTQYF. The chain has TRBV7-2 and TRBJ2-3, with D tentatively TRBD1 (5 bases). V was cut by 3 bases and J by 2 bases, with 12 bases left in between. Looked up from germline, CDR1 is SGHTA and CDR2 is FQGNSA. This CDR3 has 15 residues. Full variable domain (missing parts from reference TRBV7-2 and TRBJ2-3): GAGVSQSPSNKVTEKGKDVELRCDPISGHTALYWYRQSLGQGLEFLIYFQGNSAPDKSGLPSDRFSAERTGGSVSTLTIQRTQQEDSAVYLCASSLLGAFTDTQYFGPGTRLTVL.

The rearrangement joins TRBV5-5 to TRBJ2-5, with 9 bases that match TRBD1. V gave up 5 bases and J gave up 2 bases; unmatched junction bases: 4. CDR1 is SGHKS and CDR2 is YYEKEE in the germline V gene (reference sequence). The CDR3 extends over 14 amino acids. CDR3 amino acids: CASRPGQGQETQYF. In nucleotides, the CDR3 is TGTGCCAGCAGACCTGGACAGGGGCAAGAGACCCAGTACTTC.